A selection of T cell receptor beta chains follows, all from one sample in a study of blood T cell repertoires in COVID-19. Profiling relied on immunoSEQ multiplex PCR, and the TCRdb table lists in-frame clones only, not all of them. The profile shows roughly 65,000 clones, about 94% of them singletons. Sequenced material: peripheral blood. These receptors originate from a man between 65 and 79 years old with active COVID-19. Each CDR3 is given with its conserved first and last residue. The D gene is left open where the match is weak. Clone size, where shown, is once, few, many, or a class for clones that have expanded.

TRBJ1-3	TRBV9	once	NA	14	TGTGCCAGCAGCGCAGGGGATTCTGGAAACACCATATATTTT	CASSAGDSGNTIYF
TRBJ1-6	TRBV6-5	NA	NA	13	TGTGCCAGCAGTCTAGGTTATAATTCACCCCTCCACTTT	CASSLGYNSPLHF
TRBJ2-6	TRBV19	NA	TRBD1	16	TGTGCCAGTAAGGGACAGACGTCCAATGGGGCCAACGTCCTGACTTTC	CASKGQTSNGANVLTF
TRBJ2-5	TRBV19	NA	TRBD2	15	TGTGCCAGTAGTAAACTAGCGGGGCGCGGGGAGACCCAGTACTTC	CASSKLAGRGETQYF
TRBJ2-5	TRBV19	NA	TRBD1	14	TGTGCCAGTAGGCATACAGGGGGCCGGGAGACCCAGTACTTC	CASRHTGGRETQYF
TRBJ2-1	TRBV7-6	once	TRBD2	14	TGTGCCAGCAGCTTCCGGGGGGGCTACAATGAGCAGTTCTTC	CASSFRGGYNEQFF
TRBJ2-5	TRBV29-1	NA	NA	13	TGCAGCGTTGCCACAGGGAATATGGAGACCCAGTACTTC	CSVATGNMETQYF
TRBJ1-2	TRBV5-6	NA	NA	13	TGTGCCAGCAGCTTGGATATTAACTATGGCTACACCTTC	CASSLDINYGYTF
TRBJ1-2	TRBV7-6	few	NA	15	TGTGCCAGCAGCTCCAACAGAGAGATTAGCTATGGCTACACCTTC	CASSSNREISYGYTF
TRBJ1-1	TRBV7-8	NA	NA	14	TGTGCCAGCAGCTTTAGGAGGGGGAACACTGAAGCTTTCTTT	CASSFRRGNTEAFF
TRBJ2-7	TRBV9	NA	TRBD1	14	TGTGCCAGCAGCGGACAGGGGGCGGTCGGCGAGCAGTACTTC	CASSGQGAVGEQYF
TRBJ2-7	TRBV7-2	NA	TRBD1	15	TGTGCCAGCAGCAAAAACCACGGACAGGGTTACGAGCAGTACTTC	CASSKNHGQGYEQYF
TRBJ2-7	TRBV7-2	NA	TRBD1	15	TGTGCCAGCAGCTCCGGGACAGGGATCTCCTACGAGCAGTACTTC	CASSSGTGISYEQYF
TRBJ2-5	TRBV5-8	NA	TRBD2	17	TGTGCCAGCAGCTGGGAGCGGGGGAGGCCCAAGGATGAGACCCAGTACTTC	CASSWERGRPKDETQYF
TRBJ2-7	TRBV5-1	NA	NA	16	TGCGCCAGCAGCCGGGTGGGGCGGGACAGTTCCTACGAGCAGTACTTC	CASSRVGRDSSYEQYF
TRBJ1-6	TRBV27	NA	NA	15	TGTGCCAGCATCAGAACAGGGAGAGATAATTCACCCCTCCACTTT	CASIRTGRDNSPLHF
TRBJ2-3	TRBV7-3	NA	NA	17	TGTGCCAGCAGCCAGACAGGGCCAGGCCAGGGGGGAGATACGCAGTATTTT	CASSQTGPGQGGDTQYF
TRBJ2-4	TRBV3-1/TRBV3-2	NA	NA	15	TGTGCCAGCAGCCAAGATCGTACGGGTGCGGACATTCAGTACTTC	CASSQDRTGADIQYF
TRBJ2-2	TRBV6-4	NA	TRBD1	14	TGTGCCAGCAGCGAACAGGGGGCCACCGGGGAGCTGTTTTTT	CASSEQGATGELFF
TRBJ2-5	TRBV11-2	NA	TRBD1	15	TGTGCCAGCAGCCCCGGAGGACAGGGGGAAGAGACCCAGTACTTC	CASSPGGQGEETQYF
TRBJ2-5	TRBV5-4	once	TRBD2	13	TGTGCCAGCAGCTTCTCGGGAGGGGAGACCCAGTACTTC	CASSFSGGETQYF
TRBJ2-2	TRBV6-6	NA	NA	14	TGTGCCAGCAGTTATTCAGTAGGAGGCGGGGAGCTGTTTTTT	CASSYSVGGGELFF
TRBJ1-5	TRBV6-5	NA	NA	14	TGTGCCAGCAGTCCCCAGGGCCCCCCCCAGCCCCAGCATTTT	CASSPQGPPQPQHF
TRBJ1-2	TRBV5-6	NA	NA	13	TGTGCCAGCAGCTTATCACAGGGTTATGGCTACACCTTC	CASSLSQGYGYTF
TRBJ2-2	TRBV2	NA	NA	15	TGTGCCAGCAGTGATATGACAGCAAACACCGGGGAGCTGTTTTTT	CASSDMTANTGELFF
TRBJ2-3	TRBV2	NA	TRBD2	19	TGTGCCAGCAGTCAAAACCACCTGACCCTAGCGGGGGGGATCGATACGCAGTATTTT	CASSQNHLTLAGGIDTQYF
TRBJ2-6	TRBV6-4	NA	TRBD1	15	TGTGCCAGCAGTCGAACAGGGGACGGGGCCAACGTCCTGACTTTC	CASSRTGDGANVLTF
TRBJ2-1	TRBV9	NA	NA	15	TGTGCCAGCAGCGAAGACAGAAGCTCCTACAATGAGCAGTTCTTC	CASSEDRSSYNEQFF